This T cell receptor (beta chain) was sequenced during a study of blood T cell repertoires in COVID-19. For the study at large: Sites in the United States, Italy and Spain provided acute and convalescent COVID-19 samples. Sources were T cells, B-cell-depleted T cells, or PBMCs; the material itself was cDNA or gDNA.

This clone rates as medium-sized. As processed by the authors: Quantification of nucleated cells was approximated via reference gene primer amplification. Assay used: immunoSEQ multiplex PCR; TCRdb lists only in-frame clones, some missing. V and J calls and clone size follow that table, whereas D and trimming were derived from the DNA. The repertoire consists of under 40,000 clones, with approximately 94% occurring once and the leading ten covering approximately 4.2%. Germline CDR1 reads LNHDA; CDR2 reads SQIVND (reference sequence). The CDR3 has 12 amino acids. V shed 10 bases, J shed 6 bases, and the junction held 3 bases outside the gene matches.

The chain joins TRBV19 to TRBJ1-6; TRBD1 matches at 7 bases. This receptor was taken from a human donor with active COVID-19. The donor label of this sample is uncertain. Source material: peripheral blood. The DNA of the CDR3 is TGTGCCACTCGACAGGGTAATTCACCCCTCCACTTT. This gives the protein CATRQGNSPLHF.